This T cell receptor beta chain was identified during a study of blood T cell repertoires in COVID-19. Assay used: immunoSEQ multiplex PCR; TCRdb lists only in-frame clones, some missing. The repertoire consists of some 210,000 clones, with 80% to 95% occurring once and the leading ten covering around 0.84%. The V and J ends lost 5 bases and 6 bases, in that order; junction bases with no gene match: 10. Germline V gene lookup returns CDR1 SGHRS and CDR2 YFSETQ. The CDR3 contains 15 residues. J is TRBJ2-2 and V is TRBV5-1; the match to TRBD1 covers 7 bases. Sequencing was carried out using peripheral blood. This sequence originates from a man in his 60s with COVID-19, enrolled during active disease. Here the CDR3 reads CASRSRTGGSGELFF. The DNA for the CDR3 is TGCGCCAGCAGGTCCAGGACAGGTGGTTCCGGGGAGCTGTTTTTT.